The 11 T cell receptor beta chains presented below share a single source sample, sequenced in a study of blood T cells in healthy people across ages. Then a second PCR, running about 7 to 11 cycles, was carried out with a sample-barcoded 5' primer and a J-beta primer mix. TCRdb reprocessed the 5' RACE reads with MiXCR, giving one entry per CDR3 protein. The sample holds about 1,400,000 distinct CDR3 sequences; around 39% are singletons and the top ten take 7% to 9%. Sequenced input: blood. The source is a young woman in good health.

This chain joins TRBV27 and TRBJ1-2, with no clear D. Germline V gene sequence: CDR1 MNHEY, CDR2 SMNVEV (reference sequence). The CDR3 is made up of 16 amino acids. V was cut by 0 bases and J by 1 base, with 12 bases left in between. Here the CDR3 DNA reads TGTGCCAGCAGTTTATCCTCCCTGGACGGTAACTATGGCTACACCTTC. It is translated as CASSLSSLDGNYGYTF.

The chain has TRBV4-1 and TRBJ2-7; 8 bases are a match to TRBD1. Per germline, CDR1 MGHRA and CDR2 YSYEKL. This CDR3 is built from 20 residues. Trimming at V came to 0 bases and at J to 0 bases, leaving 16 bases not matched to a gene. The CDR3 reads CASSQEKDGATGQDSYEQYF. CDR3 DNA: TGCGCCAGCAGCCAAGAAAAAGACGGAGCGACGGGACAGGACTCCTACGAGCAGTACTTC.

The chain recombines TRBV5-1 with TRBJ2-6; the D is unclear. The germline gives CDR1 SGHRS, CDR2 YFSETQ. The CDR3 is 15 residues long. V was shortened by 3 bases and J by 0 bases, with 7 bases between the two germline ends. The CDR3 bases are TGCGCCAGCAGCTCCGACACCTCTGGGGCCAACGTCCTGACTTTC. This translates into CASSSDTSGANVLTF.

As regards this clonotype: A much bigger clone sits one base away, suggesting this may be a read error. This chain uses TRBV7-2 with TRBJ2-7; D gene uncertain. Germline CDR1 SGHTA, CDR2 FQGNSA. The length of the CDR3 is 12 residues. Trimming removed 5 bases from V and 6 bases from J, with 11 bases in between. As DNA, the CDR3 is TGTGCCAGCAGCCCTGTGGGCTCCGAGCAGTACTTC. Translating it yields CASSPVGSEQYF.

This chain connects TRBV7-8 to TRBJ2-7; 8 bases match TRBD2. V gave up 5 bases and J gave up 10 bases; unmatched junction bases: 25. CDR1 and CDR2 (germline): SGHVS, FQNEAQ. CDR3 length: 18 residues. DNA of the CDR3: TGTGCCAGCAGCATAAGAGGACTAGCAGAGACCGTGGGGGGGGCCCAGTACTTC. Its translation: CASSIRGLAETVGGAQYF.

The genes are TRBV7-9 and TRBJ1-2; 7 bases fit TRBD1. V gave up 3 bases and J gave up 6 bases; unmatched junction bases: 7. Germline CDR1 SEHNR, CDR2 FQNEAQ (reference sequence). The CDR3 covers 14 residues. The CDR3 DNA reads as TGTGCCAGCAGCTTGATCCAGGGGGGAGATGGCTACACCTTC. This encodes CASSLIQGGDGYTF.

V is TRBV28 and J is TRBJ2-5; 7 bases fit TRBD1. Germline CDR1 and CDR2: MDHEN and SYDVKM. The CDR3 contains 14 residues. The V gene end was trimmed by 10 bases and the J gene end by 4 bases; junction bases not matched to a gene: 12. The CDR3: CATHLGQPGETQYF. The CDR3 nucleotides are TGTGCCACACACCTGGGACAGCCCGGAGAGACCCAGTACTTC.

The rearrangement uses TRBV10-3 and TRBJ2-7, with D possibly being TRBD1 (6 bases). Per germline, CDR1 ENHRY and CDR2 SYGVKD. CDR3 length: 13 amino acids. The V end lost 6 bases, the J end lost 2 bases, and 11 bases lay between the germline ends. CDR3 loop: CAISPRQAYEQYF. The CDR3, as DNA: TGTGCCATCAGCCCCAGACAGGCCTACGAGCAGTACTTC.

The gene calls are TRBV18 and TRBJ1-4; no reliable D call. V was clipped by 6 bases and J by 8 bases, with 16 bases between them. This CDR3 region has 14 residues. Germline V gene sequence: CDR1 KGHSH, CDR2 LQKENI. CDR3 sequence: CASSPGGVEEKLFF. Written as DNA, the CDR3 is TGTGCCAGCTCCCCAGGTGGAGTGGAAGAAAAACTGTTTTTT.

This clonotype was detected once. J is TRBJ2-3 and V is TRBV11-2; TRBD2 matches 8 bases. CDR1 is SGHAT, CDR2 FQNNGV, per germline. The CDR3 runs to 17 residues. V shed 5 bases, J shed 11 bases, and the junction held 21 bases outside the gene matches. CDR3 in amino acids: CASSRKVMAGGLGKQYF. The CDR3 DNA is TGTGCCAGCAGCCGCAAAGTGATGGCGGGAGGCCTCGGGAAGCAGTATTTT.

The chain is built from TRBV4-1 and TRBJ2-3; D may be TRBD1 or TRBD2 (5 bases each). In germline, CDR1 is MGHRA, CDR2 YSYEKL. The CDR3 has 14 residues. The V end lost 10 bases, the J end lost 4 bases, and 18 bases lay between the germline ends. DNA of the CDR3: TGCGCCACCGGGAACAGGTTCGCTTCAGATACGCAGTATTTT. Encoded protein: CATGNRFASDTQYF.